This entry lists 16 T cell receptor beta chains sequenced from one sample in a study of vaccination effects on CD4 cells after COVID-19. Their specific antigens are unknown. The repertoire was sequenced with immunoSEQ multiplex PCR; TCRdb's copy has only in-frame clones and lacks some. The sample gives under 40,000 clones, around 74% of which show up once; 5.5% to 8.5% is in the top ten. Following culture for 9 to 11 days, CD4+ T cells were isolated. According to PCR results, the person was infected with SARS-CoV-2 between March and December 2020. It was two doses of either the BNT162b2 or mRNA-1273 vaccine that participants received. Here the sequenced sample was CD4+ T cells from PBMCs cultured without peptide, taken after COVID-19 vaccination. These receptors originate from a human donor who had a prior SARS-CoV-2 infection.

J is TRBJ2-1 and V is TRBV5-1; 8 bases line up with TRBD2. The CDR3 is 18 residues long. Unmatched junction bases numbered 13, after V lost 3 bases and J lost 2 bases. Germline loops: CDR1 SGHRS, CDR2 YFSETQ. This chain's CDR3 is CASSSQPLAGLTYNEQFF. The CDR3 bases are TGCGCCAGCAGCTCCCAACCCTTAGCGGGACTGACCTACAATGAGCAGTTCTTC.

This chain joins TRBV7-9 and TRBJ2-1, with TRBD2 matching 12 bases. The CDR3 extends over 15 amino acids. CDR1 and CDR2 from the germline V gene are SEHNR and FQNEAQ (reference sequence). The junction had 4 bases not matched to a gene; V was cut back by 3 bases and J by 7 bases. The CDR3 loop reads CASSFLLAGGNEQFF. The CDR3 DNA reads TGTGCCAGCAGCTTTCTTCTAGCGGGAGGGAATGAGCAGTTCTTC.

In this sample, this clone turned up a few times. The chain recombines TRBV27 with TRBJ1-5; unclear D gene. In germline, CDR1 is MNHEY, CDR2 SMNVEV (reference sequence). This CDR3 comprises 17 residues. Deletions cut 3 bases from V and 0 bases from J, with 15 bases between. The CDR3 coding sequence is TGTGCCAGCAGTTTCCCAGGTCAGGTCGATAGCAATCAGCCCCAGCATTTT. Its translation is CASSFPGQVDSNQPQHF.

This clone has a handful of counts. The CDR3 nucleotides read TGTGCCAGCAGTTCTCAAATAGGACACGAGCAGTACTTC. It is translated as CASSSQIGHEQYF. This chain uses TRBV12-3 or TRBV12-4 with TRBJ2-7; D remains ambiguous. The CDR3 contains 13 residues. V was pared by 4 bases and J by 5 bases, with 12 bases between.

This sequence joins TRBV15 and TRBJ2-5; 10 bases align to TRBD2. CDR3 length: 18 residues. Germline V gene sequence: CDR1 LNHNV, CDR2 YYDKDF (reference sequence). The V gene end was trimmed by 1 base and the J gene end by 7 bases; junction bases not matched to a gene: 15. The CDR3 spells CATSRGQREGPLGGTQYF. CDR3 nucleotides: TGTGCCACCAGCAGAGGCCAGCGGGAGGGCCCGCTCGGTGGGACCCAGTACTTC.

The chain has TRBV19 and TRBJ1-2; D gene uncertain. Germline CDR1 is LNHDA and CDR2 is SQIVND (reference sequence). There are 12 residues in the CDR3. V was trimmed by 5 bases and J by 5 bases, leaving 9 bases between them. CDR3 sequence: CASSLQRYGYTF. CDR3 DNA: TGTGCCAGTAGTCTTCAGCGTTATGGCTACACCTTC.

The J gene is TRBJ2-5, the V gene TRBV5-5, with 9 bases fitting TRBD2. Germline values: CDR1 SGHKS, CDR2 YYEKEE (reference sequence). This CDR3 comprises 16 residues. The J segment lost 4 bases and the V segment lost 2 bases, leaving 9 bases of the junction unmatched. The CDR3 region is CASSFRLWRGGETQYF. CDR3 nucleotides: TGTGCCAGCAGCTTTCGGCTTTGGCGGGGGGGAGAGACCCAGTACTTC.

This clone was found a few times. The genes are TRBV7-3 and TRBJ2-6; the D is unclear. Germline V lookup: CDR1 SGHTA, CDR2 FQGTGA. This CDR3 comprises 15 residues. V was shortened by 4 bases and J by 4 bases, with 11 bases between the two germline ends. This CDR3 is CASSSSWPGANVLTF. The DNA of the CDR3 is TGTGCCAGCAGCTCCAGCTGGCCCGGGGCCAACGTCCTGACTTTC.

The chain joins TRBV5-1 to TRBJ2-2, with 13 bases matching TRBD2. The CDR3 runs to 20 residues. Germline-derived CDR1 and CDR2 are SGHRS and YFSETQ. The J segment lost 0 bases and the V segment lost 1 base, leaving 9 bases of the junction unmatched. CDR3 in DNA: TGCGCCAGCAGCTTGTTTTTCCGACTAGCGGGGGGAACGAACACCGGGGAGCTGTTTTTT. This gives the protein CASSLFFRLAGGTNTGELFF.

The V call is TRBV21-1, the J call TRBJ2-7; the table's D gene call, TRBD1, was not cross checked with the DNA. TRBV21-1 is a pseudogene. The CDR3 extends over 14 amino acids. The CDR3 DNA follows: TGTGCCAGCAGCAAAGATACAGGGGTGTACGAGCAGTACTTC. This translates into CASSKDTGVYEQYF.

Only one count was recorded for this clone. This rearrangement joins TRBV5-4 to TRBJ2-7; D call uncertain. V lost 4 bases to trimming and J lost 4 bases, with 9 bases between them. CDR3 size: 12 residues. Germline V lookup: CDR1 SGHNT, CDR2 YYREEE (reference sequence). The CDR3 region is CASSVPDYEQYF. CDR3 in DNA: TGTGCCAGCAGCGTGCCCGATTACGAGCAGTACTTC. Looking up the rest from reference TRBV5-4 and TRBJ2-7 gives the full variable domain: ETGVTQSPTHLIKTRGQQVTLRCSSQSGHNTVSWYQQALGQGPQFIFQYYREEENGRGNFPPRFSGLQFPNYSSELNVNALELDDSALYLCASSVPDYEQYFGPGTRLTVT.

This clone was recorded a few times. The rearrangement links TRBV19 to TRBJ1-1, with D unresolved. Germline CDR1 and CDR2: LNHDA and SQIVND (reference sequence). This CDR3 contains 13 residues. V was trimmed by 5 bases and J by 1 base, leaving 8 bases between them. The CDR3 protein is CASSQQRNTEAFF. In DNA form, the CDR3 reads TGTGCCAGTAGTCAACAGAGGAACACTGAAGCTTTCTTT. Combining the CDR3 with reference TRBV19 and TRBJ1-1 gives the whole variable domain DGGITQSPKYLFRKEGQNVTLSCEQNLNHDAMYWYRQDPGQGLRLIYYSQIVNDFQKGDIAEGYSVSREKKESFPLTVTSAQKNPTAFYLCASSQQRNTEAFFGQGTRLTVV.

This clone came up once. The chain combines TRBV2 with TRBJ1-5; 8 bases agree with TRBD1. J gave up 7 bases and V 5 bases, and 7 bases lay outside the gene matches. The CDR3 runs to 14 residues. Germline V CDR1 and CDR2: SNHLY, FYNNEI. In DNA form, the CDR3 reads TGTGCCAGCAGTTTTGACAGGGGAGGGCAGCCCCAGCATTTT. Protein sequence: CASSFDRGGQPQHF.

In this sample, this clone turned up once. DNA for the CDR3: TGTGCCAGCCGTAGGGGACTCGAAAATAACTATGGCTACACCTTC. Its protein is CASRRGLENNYGYTF. The rearrangement uses TRBV7-6 and TRBJ1-2, with a possible D match to TRBD1 (5 bases). CDR3 length equals 15 residues. The germline CDR1 and CDR2 sequences are SGHVS and FNYEAQ. Between the trimmed V and J ends, which lost 8 bases and 1 base, there was a span of 17 bases.

The rearrangement links TRBV5-1 to TRBJ1-4; D not certain. From germline, CDR1 is SGHRS and CDR2 YFSETQ. The V gene lost 4 bases and the J gene lost 6 bases, with 13 bases spanning the gap. The CDR3 has 14 residues. As DNA, the CDR3 is TGCGCCAGCAGCCGAGGAGGGCGGGATGAAAAACTGTTTTTT. Protein: CASSRGGRDEKLFF. Supplemented by reference TRBV5-1 and TRBJ1-4, the full variable domain reads KAGVTQTPRYLIKTRGQQVTLSCSPISGHRSVSWYQQTPGQGLQFLFEYFSETQRNKGNFPGRFSGRQFSNSRSEMNVSTLELGDSALYLCASSRGGRDEKLFFGSGTQLSVL.

The rearrangement links TRBV6-5 to TRBJ1-2; 12 bases align to TRBD1. CDR1 is MNHEY and CDR2 is SVGAGI in the germline V gene. The CDR3 length is 15 residues. Trimming took 10 bases from V and 3 from J; bases not matched to a gene: 9. CDR3 residues: CATIPGTGGDYGYTF. The DNA for the CDR3 is TGTGCCACCATTCCCGGGACAGGGGGCGACTATGGCTACACCTTC.